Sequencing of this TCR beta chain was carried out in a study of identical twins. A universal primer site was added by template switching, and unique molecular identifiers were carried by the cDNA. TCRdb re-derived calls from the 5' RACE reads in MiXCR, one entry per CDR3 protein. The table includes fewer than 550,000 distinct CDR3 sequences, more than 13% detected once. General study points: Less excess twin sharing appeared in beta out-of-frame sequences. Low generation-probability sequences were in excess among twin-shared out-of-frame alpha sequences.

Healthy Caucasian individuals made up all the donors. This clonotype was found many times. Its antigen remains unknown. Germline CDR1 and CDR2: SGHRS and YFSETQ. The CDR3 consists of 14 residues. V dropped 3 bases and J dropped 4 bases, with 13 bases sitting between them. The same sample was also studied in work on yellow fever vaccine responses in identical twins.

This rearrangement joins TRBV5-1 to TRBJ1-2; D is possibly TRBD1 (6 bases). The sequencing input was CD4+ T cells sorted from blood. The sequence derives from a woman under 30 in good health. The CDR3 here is CASSSSGEGYGYTF. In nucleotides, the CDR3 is TGCGCCAGCAGCTCGTCAGGGGAGGGCTATGGCTACACCTTC. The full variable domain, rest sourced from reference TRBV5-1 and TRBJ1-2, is KAGVTQTPRYLIKTRGQQVTLSCSPISGHRSVSWYQQTPGQGLQFLFEYFSETQRNKGNFPGRFSGRQFSNSRSEMNVSTLELGDSALYLCASSSSGEGYGYTFGSGTRLTVV.